This entry lists 17 T cell receptor beta chains sequenced from one sample in a study of CD8+ T cells in alopecia areata. Treatment meaning: oral pan-JAK inhibitor, 5-10 mg twice daily. Following extraction, RNA underwent reverse transcription to cDNA, which served as the sequencing template. TCRdb's table, derived via immunoSEQ multiplex PCR, lists solely in-frame clones and lacks some. The repertoire consists of 150,000 to 200,000 clones, with 50% to 60% occurring once and the leading ten covering roughly 3.3%. Here the sequenced sample was CD4+ T cells sorted from blood, taken at week 4, from a patient treated with tofacitinib. Every receptor here comes from a human donor with alopecia areata.

The rearrangement uses TRBV2 and TRBJ1-2, with 9 bases lining up with TRBD1. The CDR3 extends over 15 amino acids. With 6 bases clipped from V and 3 bases from J, the junction kept 8 bases outside the gene matches. The germline V gene encodes CDR1 SNHLY and CDR2 FYNNEI. The CDR3 nucleotides are TGTGCCAGCAGCGCACAGGGACAGGGAGACTATGGCTACACCTTC. Its translation is CASSAQGQGDYGYTF.

This clone occurred a few times. V usage is TRBV5-1 and J usage is TRBJ2-2, with D maybe TRBD1 (5 bases). Germline V gene sequence: CDR1 SGHRS, CDR2 YFSETQ. The CDR3 extends over 13 amino acids. Trimming took 3 bases from V and 4 from J, leaving 7 bases between them. Here the CDR3 reads CASSSDSTGELFF. The DNA of the CDR3 is TGCGCCAGCAGCTCTGACAGCACCGGGGAGCTGTTTTTT.

This clone was counted between two and nine times. The V call is TRBV7-2, the J call TRBJ2-3, with D unresolved. Trimming cost V 6 bases and J 6 bases, with 7 bases left between them. The length of the CDR3 is 11 residues. Germline CDR1 and CDR2: SGHTA and FQGNSA. The CDR3 protein is CASRLTDTQYF. The CDR3, as DNA: TGTGCCAGCAGGCTCACGGATACGCAGTATTTT.

The chain carries TRBV2 and TRBJ2-5, with D unclear. Germline V gives CDR1 SNHLY, CDR2 FYNNEI. Trimming removed 4 bases from V and 4 bases from J, with 10 bases in between. This CDR3 contains 13 residues. The CDR3 here is CASSGYLGETQYF. The CDR3 DNA reads TGTGCCAGCAGTGGATACTTAGGAGAGACCCAGTACTTC.

The chain links TRBV5-1 to TRBJ2-1, with D unresolved. The V end was cut by 4 bases, the J end by 6 bases, with 20 bases between. Germline assignment: CDR1 SGHRS and CDR2 YFSETQ. The CDR3 covers 16 residues. CDR3: CASSTLSPGLGNEQFF. The CDR3 coding sequence is TGCGCCAGCAGCACCCTATCCCCGGGTCTGGGCAATGAGCAGTTCTTC.

The genes are TRBV30 and TRBJ1-1; perhaps TRBD1 as D (5 bases). Per the germline V gene, CDR1 is GTSNPN and CDR2 is SVGIG (reference sequence). This CDR3 is 12 amino acids long. Trimming took 0 bases from V and 9 from J, leaving 11 bases between them. The CDR3 DNA reads TGTGCCTGGAGTGTTTGGGGGAGCCAAGCTTTCTTT. It encodes CAWSVWGSQAFF.

The rearrangement uses TRBV11-1 and TRBJ2-2; D ambiguous. The CDR3 is 12 residues long. CDR1 and CDR2 from the germline V gene are SGHAT and FQDESV (reference sequence). V dropped 1 base and J dropped 8 bases, with 5 bases sitting between them. The CDR3 DNA reads TGTGCCAGCAGCTTAGTCCGGGGGGAGCTGTTTTTT. It yields the protein CASSLVRGELFF.

The chain couples TRBV27 to TRBJ2-3; TRBD1 aligns across 10 bases. The CDR3 is 16 amino acids. Germline trimming cut 1 base from V and 3 bases from J; bases unmatched to any gene: 4. Per germline, CDR1 MNHEY and CDR2 SMNVEV (reference sequence). CDR3 DNA: TGTGCCAGCAGTTTATTTGGGACAGGGGAAACAGATACGCAGTATTTT. Protein: CASSLFGTGETDTQYF.

The CDR3 here is CAWRPLSYRGMNSPLHF. The CDR3 DNA reads as TGTGCCTGGAGGCCCCTGTCTTACAGGGGGATGAATTCACCCCTCCACTTT. The chain is built from TRBV30 and TRBJ1-6; 8 bases fit TRBD1. In germline, CDR1 is GTSNPN, CDR2 SVGIG (reference sequence). CDR3 length equals 17 residues. The J segment lost 7 bases and the V segment lost 3 bases, leaving 14 bases of the junction unmatched.

This clone has a handful of counts. The chain couples TRBV27 to TRBJ2-7, with TRBD1 as a possible D gene (6 bases). CDR3 length equals 14 residues. The germline CDR1 and CDR2 sequences are MNHEY and SMNVEV (reference sequence). Between the trimmed V and J ends, which lost 5 bases and 5 bases, there was a span of 16 bases. The CDR3 region has the DNA TGTGCCAGCAGTGTAAAATCAGGGGACCACGAGCAGTACTTC. Amino acid sequence: CASSVKSGDHEQYF.

This clone showed up just a few times. This chain links TRBV7-8 with TRBJ2-7; D might be TRBD2 (6 bases). The germline gives CDR1 SGHVS, CDR2 FQNEAQ. Trimming pared 6 bases from V and 0 bases from J, leaving 21 bases between. This CDR3 contains 17 residues. Here the CDR3 reads CASSLGGISGISYEQYF. CDR3 bases: TGTGCCAGCAGTCTCGGCGGGATTAGCGGCATCTCCTACGAGCAGTACTTC. Full variable domain (missing parts from reference TRBV7-8 and TRBJ2-7): GAGVSQSPRYKVAKRGQDVALRCDPISGHVSLFWYQQALGQGPEFLTYFQNEAQLDKSGLPSDRFFAERPEGSVSTLKIQRTQQEDSAVYLCASSLGGISGISYEQYFGPGTRLTVT.

The V and J genes are TRBV6-6 and TRBJ1-1; D unresolved. Trimming removed 8 bases at V and 3 bases at J, with 13 bases between. Germline V gene sequence: CDR1 MNHNY, CDR2 SVGAGI (reference sequence). The CDR3 sequence is 13 residues long. The CDR3 here is CASGRSGDTEAFF. The CDR3, as DNA: TGTGCCAGCGGACGCTCGGGTGACACTGAAGCTTTCTTT.

The chain uses TRBV30 and TRBJ2-5; TRBD1 aligns across 12 bases. V gave up 4 bases and J gave up 5 bases; unmatched junction bases: 5. CDR3 length equals 14 residues. Germline V gene data show CDR1 as GTSNPN and CDR2 as SVGIG (reference sequence). CDR3 DNA sequence: TGTGCCTGGACACGGGACAGGGGGCAGGAGACCCAGTACTTC. Protein sequence: CAWTRDRGQETQYF.

About this clone: Germline is not matched at one junction end, which may reflect a read error. V gene TRBV7-7 combines with J gene TRBJ2-5, with 7 bases aligning to TRBD2. This CDR3 is built from 15 residues. The germline CDR1 and CDR2 sequences are SSHAT and FNYEAQ (reference sequence). The CDR3 coding sequence is TGTGCTAGCAGTCAAAGCGGGGCCTACCAAGAGACCCAGTACTTC. Its translation is CASSQSGAYQETQYF. Variable domain in full (rest from reference TRBV7-7 and TRBJ2-5): GAGVSQSPRYKVTKRGQDVTLRCDPISSHATLYWYQQALGQGPEFLTYFNYEAQPDKSGLPSDRFSAERPEGSISTLTIQRTEQRDSAMYRCASSQSGAYQETQYFGPGTRLLVL.

The chain couples TRBV30 to TRBJ1-3; D may be TRBD1 (6 bases). CDR1 is GTSNPN, CDR2 SVGIG, per germline (reference sequence). V lost 4 bases to trimming and J lost 0 bases, with 16 bases between them. The CDR3 loop spans 16 amino acids. For the CDR3, the DNA is TGTGCCTGGACCGACCTGGACAGCTTCTCTGGAAACACCATATATTTT. It codes for CAWTDLDSFSGNTIYF.

V usage is TRBV20-1 and J usage is TRBJ1-4, with a possible D match to TRBD1 (5 bases). V lost 3 bases, J lost 7 bases, and 6 bases lay in between. The CDR3 is 11 amino acids. Germline loops: CDR1 DFQATT, CDR2 SNEGSKA (reference sequence). CDR3 protein: CSASTGEKLFF. The CDR3 nucleotides read TGCAGTGCTAGCACAGGTGAAAAACTGTTTTTT.

J is TRBJ2-4 and V is TRBV6-1, with no clear D. Germline CDR1 MNHNS, CDR2 SASEGT. The CDR3 has 15 amino acids. V was trimmed by 4 bases and J by 4 bases, leaving 14 bases between them. CDR3 region: CASSADGVGKNIQYF. The CDR3 region has the DNA TGTGCCAGCAGTGCGGATGGAGTGGGGAAAAACATTCAGTACTTC.